In this sample, the clone carrying this TCR beta chain turned up a few times. For Graves' hyperthyroidism to be stable, ophthalmopathy could not progress within 18 months. Fresh peripheral blood, around 10 ml of it, supplied the PBMCs. This entry is derived from a study of T cells in Graves' hyperthyroidism and ophthalmopathy. Amplification of TCR beta CDR3 regions used RNA as the template. The HTBI primer set served for first-round RT-PCR of the TCR CDR3. A single record per CDR3 protein comes from TCRdb applying MiXCR to the multiplex PCR reads. The sample has approximately 740,000 distinct CDR3 sequences, 14% seen once; the top ten hold roughly 10%. The receptor was isolated from a woman under 30 with Graves' hyperthyroidism. The sample comprised blood.

The CDR3 region is CASSMSGGARQPQHF. Here the CDR3 DNA reads TGCGCCAGCAGCATGTCAGGGGGGGCTCGTCAGCCCCAGCATTTT. V and J are TRBV5-1 and TRBJ1-5; 7 positions agree with TRBD1. V shed 4 bases, J shed 6 bases, and the junction held 10 bases outside the gene matches. Germline CDR1 SGHRS, CDR2 YFSETQ. The CDR3 is 15 residues long.